This TCR beta chain was found in a study of Ad26.COV2.S vaccination and SARS-CoV-2 variants (dated by TCRdb to about 2021). As for the study more broadly: Donors in the vaccine arm were drawn from COV1001, a multicentre, randomized, double-blind, placebo-controlled phase I-IIa trial testing Ad26.COV2.S in healthy adults. Ad26.COV2.S was given intramuscularly at 5x10^10 or 1x10^11 viral particles, as a single shot or as two shots 56 days apart. Sequencing of the TCRbeta repertoire served to evaluate the specificity and breadth of SARS-CoV-2-reactive T cell receptors following Ad26.COV2.S vaccination. A total of 32 samples were included in the TCR-sequenced set, comprising roughly 20 Ad26.COV2.S vaccine recipients, 5 placebo recipients and 8 SARS-CoV-2 convalescent individuals. Trial participants were randomized into five groups of five: low-dose or high-dose Ad26.COV2.S given once or twice, or placebo on both occasions. Blinding of investigators to trial group allocation was maintained during experiments and outcome assessment.

From V the trimming removes 3 bases and from J it removes 6 bases, while the gene matches leave 14 bases of the junction unaccounted for. Reading the germline V gene gives CDR1 SGHAT and CDR2 FQNNGV. Spanning cysteine to phenylalanine, the CDR3 consists of 17 amino acids. The kept DNA is CDR3 alone, 51 bases in frame from the first base. TCRbeta CDR3 regions were sequenced with the immunoSEQ Assay. After extraction, genomic DNA underwent amplification by bias-controlled multiplex PCR, followed by high-throughput sequencing. The authors' analysis ran thus. To quantify the absolute abundance of every unique TCRbeta CDR3 region, sequences were collapsed and filtered. Usable DNA was measured by amplifying reference genes present in all nucleated cells, and TCRbeta template counts were normalized to that usable DNA to estimate T cell fraction. Repertoire TCRs were annotated as SARS-CoV-2-specific by exact matching of V gene, CDR3 amino acid sequence and J gene to a known reactive TCR set. MIRA supplied the reference SARS-CoV-2 TCR set, which was filtered for enrichment in COVID-19-positive ImmuneCODE repertoires so that public or cross-reactive TCRs were removed. Drawing on the MIRA antigens, annotated TCRs were analysed further at the level of specific ORF or position within ORF. Breadth was defined as annotated unique rearrangements over total unique productive rearrangements; depth was the summed frequency of those rearrangements. Group comparisons of TCR breadth used two-sided Wilcoxon rank-sum tests. In TCRdb, the immuneACCESS table is reduced to in-frame sequences with V and J assigned. These tables do not hold every clone; where another copy was compared, an unresolved V gene accounts for under half, and the others remain unexplained. V, J and clone size derive from that table, while D and trimming were established from the DNA sequence. This sample is represented by about 320,000 clones; roughly 84% of them were singletons. Roughly 1.9% of the sample comes from the top ten.

The treatment or condition label for this specimen denotes: roughly 20 received Ad26.COV2.S at low or high dose, single or two shots; several received placebo; per-sample allocation not given. For vaccine and placebo recipients, the sequenced repertoires came from samples collected on day 63 after the first injection. In Cohort 1b, fewer than 30 adults aged 18-55 years were enrolled at a single site in Boston, USA, between 29 July and 7 August 2020. Ad26.COV2.S was a replication-incompetent adenovirus type 26 vector expressing a prefusion-stabilized SARS-CoV-2 spike protein from the original Wuhan strain. Broader findings and caveats from the paper: Higher spike-specific TCR breadth was observed in Ad26.COV2.S recipients than in placebo recipients (P = 0.0014). The authors noted that total T cell responses may have been underestimated by the TCR breadth and depth analyses. Vaccine and placebo recipients had similar non-spike TCR breadth, a finding consistent with the vaccine containing only spike. Substantial breadth of spike-specific CD8+ and CD4+ T cell responses was reported after vaccination. The study was not powered to compare responses between vaccine doses or regimens.

Points on this clone: What antigen it recognizes has not been identified. No base quality information exists; no much larger clone differs at one position.

In this chain, TRBV11-2 is recombined with TRBJ2-3; 8 of the junction bases match TRBD2. The sequenced sample was peripheral blood, obtained in a trial of Ad26.COV2.S vaccine versus placebo. The receptor's source is a person between 18 and 65 years old who received the Ad26.COV2.S COVID-19 vaccine or a placebo. The CDR3 amino acid sequence is: CASSLGLSGGDGDTQYF. The DNA sequence is given as TGTGCCAGCAGCTTGGGACTGAGCGGGGGTGATGGGGATACGCAGTATTTT.